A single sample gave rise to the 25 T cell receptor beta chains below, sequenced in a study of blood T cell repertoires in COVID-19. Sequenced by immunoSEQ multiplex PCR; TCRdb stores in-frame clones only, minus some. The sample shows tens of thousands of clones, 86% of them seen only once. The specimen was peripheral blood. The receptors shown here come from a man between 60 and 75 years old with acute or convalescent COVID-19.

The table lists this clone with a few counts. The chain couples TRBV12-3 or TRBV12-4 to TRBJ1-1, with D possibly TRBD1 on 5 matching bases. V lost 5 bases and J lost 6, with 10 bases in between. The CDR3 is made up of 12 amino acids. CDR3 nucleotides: TGTGCCAGCAGTGGGTCGGGGGCTGAAGCTTTCTTT. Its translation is CASSGSGAEAFF.

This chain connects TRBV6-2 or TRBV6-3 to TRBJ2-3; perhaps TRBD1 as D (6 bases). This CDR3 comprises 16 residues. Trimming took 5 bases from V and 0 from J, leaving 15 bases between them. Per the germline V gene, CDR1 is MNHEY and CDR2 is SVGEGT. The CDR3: CASSLLGHPSTDTQYF. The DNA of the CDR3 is TGTGCCAGCAGTCTCCTGGGACACCCGAGCACAGATACGCAGTATTTT.

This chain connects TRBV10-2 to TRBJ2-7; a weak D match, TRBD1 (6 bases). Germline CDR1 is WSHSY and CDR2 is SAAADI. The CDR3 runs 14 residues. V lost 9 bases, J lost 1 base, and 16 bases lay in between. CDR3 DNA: TGCGCCAGAACTAAGGGGCAGGGGTCCTACGAGCAGTACTTC. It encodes CARTKGQGSYEQYF.

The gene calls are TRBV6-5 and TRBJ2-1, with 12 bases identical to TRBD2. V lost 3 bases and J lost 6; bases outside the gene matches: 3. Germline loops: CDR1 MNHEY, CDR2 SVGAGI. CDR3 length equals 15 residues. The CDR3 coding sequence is TGTGCCAGCAGTTATACTAGCGGGAGGTTCAATGAGCAGTTCTTC. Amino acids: CASSYTSGRFNEQFF.

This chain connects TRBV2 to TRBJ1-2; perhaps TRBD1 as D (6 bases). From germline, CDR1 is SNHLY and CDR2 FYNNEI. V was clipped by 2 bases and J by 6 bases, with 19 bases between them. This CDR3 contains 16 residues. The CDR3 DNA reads TGTGCCAGCAGTGAATCCCCCCGGGGGGGCGCCGATGGCTACACCTTC. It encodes CASSESPRGGADGYTF.

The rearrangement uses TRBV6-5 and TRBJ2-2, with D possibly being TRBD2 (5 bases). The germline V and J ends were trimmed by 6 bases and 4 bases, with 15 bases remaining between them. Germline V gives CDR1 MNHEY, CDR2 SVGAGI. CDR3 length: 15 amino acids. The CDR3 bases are TGTGCCAGCAGCGATCGGGGTTTCATCACCGGGGAGCTGTTTTTT. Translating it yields CASSDRGFITGELFF.

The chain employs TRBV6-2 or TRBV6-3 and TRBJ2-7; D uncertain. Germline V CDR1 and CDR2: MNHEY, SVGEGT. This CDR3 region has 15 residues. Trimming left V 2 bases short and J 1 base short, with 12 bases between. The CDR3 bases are TGTGCCAGCAGTTACGGGCCAGGTGGATCCTACGAGCAGTACTTC. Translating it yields CASSYGPGGSYEQYF.

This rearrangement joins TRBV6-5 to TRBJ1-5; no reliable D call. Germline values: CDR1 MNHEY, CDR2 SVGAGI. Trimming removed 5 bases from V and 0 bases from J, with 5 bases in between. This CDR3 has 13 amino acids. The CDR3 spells CASSIASNQPQHF. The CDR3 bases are TGTGCCAGCAGTATAGCTAGCAATCAGCCCCAGCATTTT.

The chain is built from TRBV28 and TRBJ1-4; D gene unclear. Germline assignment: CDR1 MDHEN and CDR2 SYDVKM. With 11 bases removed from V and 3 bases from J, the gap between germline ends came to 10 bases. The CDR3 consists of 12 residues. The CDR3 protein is CAGSRANEKLFF. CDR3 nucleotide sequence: TGTGCCGGTTCGAGGGCTAATGAAAAACTGTTTTTT.

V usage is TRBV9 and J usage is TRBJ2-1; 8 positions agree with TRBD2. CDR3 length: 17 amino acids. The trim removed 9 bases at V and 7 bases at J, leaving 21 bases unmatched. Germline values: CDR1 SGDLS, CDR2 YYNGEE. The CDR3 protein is CATRSITGGLPRNEQFF. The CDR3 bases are TGTGCCACCCGGTCTATTACGGGAGGGCTTCCCCGGAATGAGCAGTTCTTC. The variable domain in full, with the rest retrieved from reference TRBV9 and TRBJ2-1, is DSGVTQTPKHLITATGQRVTLRCSPRSGDLSVYWYQQSLDQGLQFLIQYYNGEERAKGNILERFSAQQFPDLHSELNLSSLELGDSALYFCATRSITGGLPRNEQFFGPGTRLTVL.

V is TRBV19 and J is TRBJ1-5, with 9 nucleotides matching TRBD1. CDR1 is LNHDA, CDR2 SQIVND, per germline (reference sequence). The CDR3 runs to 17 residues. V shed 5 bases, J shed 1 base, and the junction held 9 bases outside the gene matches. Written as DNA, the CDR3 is TGTGCCAGTAGTCCGACCGGGACAGGGACCAGCAATCAGCCCCAGCATTTT. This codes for CASSPTGTGTSNQPQHF. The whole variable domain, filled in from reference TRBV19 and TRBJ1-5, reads DGGITQSPKYLFRKEGQNVTLSCEQNLNHDAMYWYRQDPGQGLRLIYYSQIVNDFQKGDIAEGYSVSREKKESFPLTVTSAQKNPTAFYLCASSPTGTGTSNQPQHFGDGTRLSIL.

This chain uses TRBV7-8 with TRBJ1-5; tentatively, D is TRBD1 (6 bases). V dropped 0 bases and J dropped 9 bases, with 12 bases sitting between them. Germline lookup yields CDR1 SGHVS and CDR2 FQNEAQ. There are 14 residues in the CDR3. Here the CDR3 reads CASSLATGLRPQHF. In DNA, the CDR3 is TGTGCCAGCAGCTTAGCGACAGGCCTTAGGCCCCAGCATTTT.

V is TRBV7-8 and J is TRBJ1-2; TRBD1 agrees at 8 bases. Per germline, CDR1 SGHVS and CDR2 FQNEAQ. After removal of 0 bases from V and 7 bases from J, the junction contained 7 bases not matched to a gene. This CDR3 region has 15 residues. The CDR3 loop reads CASSLATGAGIGYTF. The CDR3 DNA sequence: TGTGCCAGCAGCTTAGCGACAGGGGCGGGTATTGGCTACACCTTC.

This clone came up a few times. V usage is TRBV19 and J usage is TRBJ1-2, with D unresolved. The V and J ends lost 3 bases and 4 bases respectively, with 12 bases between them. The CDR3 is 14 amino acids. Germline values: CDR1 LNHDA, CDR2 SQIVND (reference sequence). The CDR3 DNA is TGTGCCAGTAGTATGGAGGGTATGTTCTATGGCTACACCTTC. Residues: CASSMEGMFYGYTF. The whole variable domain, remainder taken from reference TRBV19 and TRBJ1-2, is DGGITQSPKYLFRKEGQNVTLSCEQNLNHDAMYWYRQDPGQGLRLIYYSQIVNDFQKGDIAEGYSVSREKKESFPLTVTSAQKNPTAFYLCASSMEGMFYGYTFGSGTRLTVV.

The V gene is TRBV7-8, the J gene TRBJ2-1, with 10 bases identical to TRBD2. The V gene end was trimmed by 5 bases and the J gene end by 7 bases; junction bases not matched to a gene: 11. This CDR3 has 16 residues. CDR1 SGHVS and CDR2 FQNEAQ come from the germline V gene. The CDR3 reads CASSPPAGGPGNEQFF. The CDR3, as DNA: TGTGCCAGCAGCCCCCCAGCGGGAGGGCCAGGGAATGAGCAGTTCTTC.

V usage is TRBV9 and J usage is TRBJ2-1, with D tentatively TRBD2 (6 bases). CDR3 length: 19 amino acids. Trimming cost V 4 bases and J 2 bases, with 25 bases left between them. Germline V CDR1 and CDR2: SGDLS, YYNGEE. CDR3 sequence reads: CASSPRPPVGSGPYNEQFF. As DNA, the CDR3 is TGTGCCAGCAGCCCTCGTCCCCCCGTCGGAAGCGGGCCCTACAATGAGCAGTTCTTC.

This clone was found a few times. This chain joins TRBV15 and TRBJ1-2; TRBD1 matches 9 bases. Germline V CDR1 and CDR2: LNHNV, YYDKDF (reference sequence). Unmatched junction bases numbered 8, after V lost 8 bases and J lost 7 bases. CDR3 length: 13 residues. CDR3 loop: CATFPGTGFGYTF. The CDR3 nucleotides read TGTGCCACCTTCCCCGGGACAGGGTTTGGCTACACCTTC.

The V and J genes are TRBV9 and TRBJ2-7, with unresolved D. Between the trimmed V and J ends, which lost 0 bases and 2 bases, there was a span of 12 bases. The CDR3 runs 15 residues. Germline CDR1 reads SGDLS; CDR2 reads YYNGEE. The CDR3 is CASSVAGESAYEQYF. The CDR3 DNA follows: TGTGCCAGCAGCGTAGCTGGAGAATCAGCCTACGAGCAGTACTTC.

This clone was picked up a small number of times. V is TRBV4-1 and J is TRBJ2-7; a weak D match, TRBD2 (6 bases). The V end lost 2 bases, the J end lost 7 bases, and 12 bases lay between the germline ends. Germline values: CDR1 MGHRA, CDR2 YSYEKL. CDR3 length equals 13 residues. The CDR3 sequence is CASSQPGTQEQYF. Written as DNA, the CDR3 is TGCGCCAGCAGCCAACCAGGGACTCAGGAGCAGTACTTC.

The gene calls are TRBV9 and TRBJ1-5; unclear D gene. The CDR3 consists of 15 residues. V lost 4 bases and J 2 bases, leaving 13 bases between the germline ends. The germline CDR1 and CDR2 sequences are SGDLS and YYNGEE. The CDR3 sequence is CASSPYAEGNQPQHF. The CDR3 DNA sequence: TGTGCCAGCAGCCCCTACGCGGAGGGCAATCAGCCCCAGCATTTT.

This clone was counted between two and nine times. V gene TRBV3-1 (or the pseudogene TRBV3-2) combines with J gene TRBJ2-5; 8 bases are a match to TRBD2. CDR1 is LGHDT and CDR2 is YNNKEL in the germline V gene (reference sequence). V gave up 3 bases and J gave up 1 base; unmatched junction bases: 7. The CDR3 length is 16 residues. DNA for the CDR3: TGTGCCAGCAGCCAGTATTTAGCGGGGCCCCAAGAGACCCAGTACTTC. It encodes CASSQYLAGPQETQYF.

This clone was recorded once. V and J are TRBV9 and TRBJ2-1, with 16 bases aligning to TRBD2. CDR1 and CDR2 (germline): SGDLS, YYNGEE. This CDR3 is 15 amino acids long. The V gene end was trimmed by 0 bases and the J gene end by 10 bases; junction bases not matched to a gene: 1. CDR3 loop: CASSVGGLAGGEQFF. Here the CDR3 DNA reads TGTGCCAGCAGCGTAGGGGGACTAGCGGGAGGGGAGCAGTTCTTC.

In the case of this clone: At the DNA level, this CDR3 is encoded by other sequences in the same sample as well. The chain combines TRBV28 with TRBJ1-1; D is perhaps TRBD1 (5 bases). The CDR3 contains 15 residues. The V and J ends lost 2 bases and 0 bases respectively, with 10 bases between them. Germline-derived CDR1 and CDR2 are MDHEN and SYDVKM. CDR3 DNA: TGTGCCAGCAGTTTAGACGGGGGGGTGAACACTGAAGCTTTCTTT. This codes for CASSLDGGVNTEAFF.

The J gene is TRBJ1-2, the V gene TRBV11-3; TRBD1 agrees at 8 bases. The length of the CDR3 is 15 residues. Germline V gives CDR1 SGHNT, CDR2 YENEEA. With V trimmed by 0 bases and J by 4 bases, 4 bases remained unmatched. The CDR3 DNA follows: TGTGCCAGCAGCTTAGATGGGGACAGGCCCTATGGCTACACCTTC. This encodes CASSLDGDRPYGYTF.

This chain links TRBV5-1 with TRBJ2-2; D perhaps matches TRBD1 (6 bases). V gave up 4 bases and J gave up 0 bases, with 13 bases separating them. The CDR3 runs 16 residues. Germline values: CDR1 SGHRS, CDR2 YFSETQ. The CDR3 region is CASSLAGTTNTGELFF. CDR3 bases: TGCGCCAGCAGCCTGGCCGGGACAACGAACACCGGGGAGCTGTTTTTT.